This T cell receptor beta chain was sequenced for a study of blood T cell repertoires in COVID-19. Looking at the study overall: The cDNA or gDNA used as material had been derived from T cells, B-cell-depleted T cells, or PBMCs.

The CDR3 totals 15 residues. The germline V gene encodes CDR1 MGHRA and CDR2 YSYEKL. V was shortened by 0 bases and J by 2 bases, with 11 bases between the two germline ends. Per the original data handling: For nucleated cells, counts were estimated from reference gene primer amplification. The protocol was immunoSEQ multiplex PCR, while the TCRdb copy is restricted to in-frame clones and leaves out a portion. The DNA gave D and trimming, while V, J and clone size come from that table. The sample carries 100,000 to 150,000 clones, around 70% recorded once. Seattle's enrolled individuals joined amid active infection and were then monitored longitudinally.

This TCR was sampled from a man aged 80 or over with COVID-19, enrolled during active disease. Sequenced input: peripheral blood. V usage is TRBV4-1 and J usage is TRBJ2-7; D gene ambiguous. DNA for the CDR3: TGCGCCAGCAGCCAAGATGCGGTAGCCACCTACGAGCAGTACTTC. The encoded protein is CASSQDAVATYEQYF.